The 28 T cell receptor beta chains below were found in one sample sequenced in a study of blood T cell repertoires in COVID-19. Method: immunoSEQ multiplex PCR; TCRdb's copy keeps in-frame clones and lacks some. The table records roughly 190,000 clones, about 88% of them present only once. The sample was peripheral blood. All receptors derive from a man in his forties with active or convalescent COVID-19.

The chain links TRBV9 to TRBJ1-6; D remains unclear. The CDR3 contains 12 residues. V lost 3 bases to trimming and J lost 7 bases, with 5 bases between them. CDR1 and CDR2 (germline): SGDLS, YYNGEE. In DNA, the CDR3 is TGTGCCAGCAGCGCACACAATTCACCCCTCCACTTT. It translates to CASSAHNSPLHF.

CDR3 loop: CASSPRWGENEQYF. CDR3 nucleotides: TGTGCCAGCAGCCCCCGATGGGGAGAGAACGAGCAGTACTTC. The V gene is TRBV7-2, the J gene TRBJ2-7, with a possible D match to TRBD2 (5 bases). This CDR3 contains 14 residues. The V end lost 5 bases, the J end lost 5 bases, and 16 bases lay between the germline ends. The germline V gene has CDR1 SGHTA and CDR2 FQGNSA. Based on the CDR3 plus reference TRBV7-2 and TRBJ2-7, the full variable domain is GAGVSQSPSNKVTEKGKDVELRCDPISGHTALYWYRQSLGQGLEFLIYFQGNSAPDKSGLPSDRFSAERTGGSVSTLTIQRTQQEDSAVYLCASSPRWGENEQYFGPGTRLTVT.

A single count supports this clone. The sample holds other DNA sequences that translate to the same CDR3. This rearrangement joins TRBV3-1 (or the pseudogene TRBV3-2) to TRBJ1-5; D is ambiguous. The germline V and J ends were trimmed by 1 base and 1 base, with 5 bases remaining between them. The CDR3 consists of 14 residues. Germline CDR1 is LGHDT and CDR2 is YNNKEL (reference sequence). The CDR3 DNA is TGTGCCAGCAGCCAAGGAGGGAGCAATCAGCCCCAGCATTTT. This sequence encodes CASSQGGSNQPQHF.

This chain connects TRBV5-1 to TRBJ2-2, with D perhaps TRBD2 (6 bases). The V end was cut by 6 bases, the J end by 0 bases, with 21 bases between. The V gene's germline CDR1 is SGHRS and CDR2 YFSETQ. The CDR3 spans 18 residues. CDR3 DNA: TGCGCCAGCACTGGGCGTGCAGGGAGGAAAACGAACACCGGGGAGCTGTTTTTT. Protein sequence: CASTGRAGRKTNTGELFF.

The chain has TRBV7-2 and TRBJ2-2; TRBD2 agrees at 12 bases. The CDR3 runs 14 residues. Germline V lookup: CDR1 SGHTA, CDR2 FQGNSA. V was clipped by 5 bases and J by 8 bases; unmatched bases: 3. The CDR3 region is CASSTTSGSGELFF. CDR3 DNA sequence: TGTGCCAGCAGCACGACTAGCGGGAGTGGGGAGCTGTTTTTT.

The chain is built from TRBV19 and TRBJ2-7, with TRBD2 as a possible D gene (5 bases). Trimming shortened V by 5 bases and J by 4 bases, and 18 bases separated the two germline ends. This CDR3 contains 15 residues. Germline CDR1 and CDR2: LNHDA and SQIVND (reference sequence). Here the CDR3 DNA reads TGTGCCAGTAGTTCCACCACTAGAGGTTTGTACGAGCAGTACTTC. It is translated as CASSSTTRGLYEQYF.

V is TRBV5-4 and J is TRBJ1-1; TRBD1 agrees at 8 bases. Trimming at V came to 10 bases and at J to 4 bases, leaving 6 bases not matched to a gene. This CDR3 has 12 residues. CDR1 SGHNT and CDR2 YYREEE come from the germline V gene (reference sequence). CDR3 sequence reads: CAWTGLSTEAFF. CDR3 DNA: TGTGCCTGGACAGGGTTGAGCACTGAAGCTTTCTTT.

This chain uses TRBV19 with TRBJ1-4; 7 nucleotides match TRBD1. V lost 5 bases to trimming and J lost 5 bases; unmatched junction nucleotides: 5. Germline-derived CDR1 and CDR2 are LNHDA and SQIVND (reference sequence). The CDR3 contains 14 residues. The CDR3 DNA reads as TGTGCCAGTAGTCGGTCGACAGGGAATGAAAAACTGTTTTTT. This translates into CASSRSTGNEKLFF.

V usage is TRBV13 and J usage is TRBJ2-7, with no clear D. The CDR3 is 15 residues long. Between the trimmed V and J ends, which lost 5 bases and 1 base, there was a span of 15 bases. The germline V gene encodes CDR1 PRHDT and CDR2 FYEKMQ (reference sequence). The CDR3 coding sequence is TGTGCCAGCAGCCCCGGGTTCCCACGTTCCTACGAGCAGTACTTC. Translated, it gives CASSPGFPRSYEQYF. The full variable domain, in which reference TRBV13 and TRBJ2-7 provide the parts outside the CDR3, is AAGVIQSPRHLIKEKRETATLKCYPIPRHDTVYWYQQGPGQDPQFLISFYEKMQSDKGSIPDRFSAQQFSDYHSELNMSSLELGDSALYFCASSPGFPRSYEQYFGPGTRLTVT.

The chain combines TRBV7-2 with TRBJ1-1; TRBD1 might be the D (6 bases). The length of the CDR3 is 16 residues. Germline CDR1 is SGHTA and CDR2 is FQGNSA. The V end was cut by 5 bases, the J end by 7 bases, with 23 bases between. CDR3 in DNA: TGTGCCAGCAGCCTATCGTTTTCTCAGGGGCGCAGTGAAGCTTTCTTT. Translating gives CASSLSFSQGRSEAFF.

This chain uses TRBV25-1 with TRBJ1-5; a weak D match, TRBD1 (5 bases). Germline V lookup: CDR1 MGHDK, CDR2 SYGVNS. Trimming removed 4 bases at V and 4 bases at J, with 11 bases between. CDR3 size: 14 residues. The CDR3 sequence: CASSGMGLNQPQHF. The CDR3 coding sequence is TGTGCCAGCAGTGGAATGGGACTAAATCAGCCCCAGCATTTT.

The chain employs TRBV7-2 and TRBJ2-1; TRBD1 matches at 8 bases. Trimming removed 0 bases from V and 4 bases from J; junction bases left unmatched: 8. In germline, CDR1 is SGHTA, CDR2 FQGNSA. The CDR3 length is 17 residues. This CDR3 is CASSLAPRDRIYNEQFF. DNA for the CDR3: TGTGCCAGCAGCTTAGCCCCCAGGGACAGGATATACAATGAGCAGTTCTTC.

V gene TRBV23-1 combines with J gene TRBJ1-1; D gene unclear. TRBV23-1 is placed among ORFs of uncertain function. This CDR3 is 10 amino acids long. Trimming left V 7 bases short and J 11 bases short, with 11 bases between. Here the CDR3 DNA reads TGCGCCAGCAAAAAAATAGCGGCTTTCTTT. It codes for CASKKIAAFF.

This rearrangement joins TRBV6-5 to TRBJ1-5; no reliable D call. CDR1 and CDR2 (germline): MNHEY, SVGAGI. The CDR3 has 13 amino acids. Trimming removed 6 bases at V and 6 bases at J, with 12 bases between. The chain's CDR3 is CASRGGKGQPQHF. The CDR3 nucleotides are TGTGCCAGCAGAGGCGGTAAAGGTCAGCCCCAGCATTTT.

The rearrangement joins TRBV5-1 to TRBJ2-7, with 7 bases matching TRBD1. The CDR3 contains 16 residues. Losses at the gene ends were 4 bases for V and 0 bases for J; bases not matched to a gene: 10. CDR1 and CDR2 (germline): SGHRS, YFSETQ. The CDR3, as DNA: TGCGCCAGCAGCCTATATTCGGGACAGAGCTCCTACGAGCAGTACTTC. Protein: CASSLYSGQSSYEQYF.

This chain uses TRBV6-5 with TRBJ2-5, with 7 bases aligning to TRBD2. This CDR3 has 12 residues. The germline gives CDR1 MNHEY, CDR2 SVGAGI. V lost 8 bases and J lost 7; bases outside the gene matches: 7. The CDR3 DNA sequence: TGTGCCAGCGGGGAGGGGTGGTGGACCCAGTACTTC. This gives the protein CASGEGWWTQYF.

The chain couples TRBV4-2 to TRBJ2-1, with D possibly being TRBD2 (5 bases). This CDR3 has 18 amino acids. The germline CDR1 and CDR2 sequences are LGHNA and YNFKEQ. The V and J ends lost 0 bases and 0 bases respectively, with 15 bases between them. The CDR3 sequence: CASSQDLLRESSYNEQFF. CDR3 sequence (DNA): TGTGCCAGCAGCCAAGATCTATTAAGGGAGAGCTCCTACAATGAGCAGTTCTTC.

The chain is built from TRBV6-2 or TRBV6-3 and TRBJ1-5; D ambiguous. From germline, CDR1 is MNHEY and CDR2 SVGEGT. The CDR3 extends over 14 amino acids. V lost 2 bases and J 10 bases, leaving 15 bases between the germline ends. The CDR3: CASSYVGSRTPQHF. The DNA for the CDR3 is TGTGCCAGCAGTTACGTGGGGAGTCGAACCCCCCAGCATTTT.

This clone has a single count. The rearrangement uses TRBV12-5 and TRBJ1-4; TRBD1 matches 8 bases. This CDR3 region has 17 residues. The germline V gene encodes CDR1 LGHNT and CDR2 FRNRAP. V lost 0 bases and J lost 6; bases outside the gene matches: 9. DNA of the CDR3: TGTGCTAGTGGTTTGGTACTTTCAGGCAGGGGGCATGAAAAACTGTTTTTT. Protein sequence: CASGLVLSGRGHEKLFF.

The chain uses TRBV18 and TRBJ2-7; 9 bases are a match to TRBD1. The CDR3 loop spans 14 amino acids. Germline V gene data show CDR1 as KGHSH and CDR2 as LQKENI. V gave up 3 bases and J gave up 7 bases; unmatched junction bases: 7. The DNA of the CDR3 is TGTGCCAGCTCACCCCCCCAGACAGGGGGTGAGCAGTACTTC. It translates to CASSPPQTGGEQYF.

The V gene is TRBV19, the J gene TRBJ2-7; 7 bases map to TRBD1. Germline-derived CDR1 and CDR2 are LNHDA and SQIVND (reference sequence). This CDR3 has 13 amino acids. V lost 8 bases and J lost 2; bases outside the gene matches: 6. The CDR3 loop reads CASRGQPTYEQYF. Written as DNA, the CDR3 is TGTGCCAGTCGGGGACAGCCAACCTACGAGCAGTACTTC. Variable domain in full (rest from reference TRBV19 and TRBJ2-7): DGGITQSPKYLFRKEGQNVTLSCEQNLNHDAMYWYRQDPGQGLRLIYYSQIVNDFQKGDIAEGYSVSREKKESFPLTVTSAQKNPTAFYLCASRGQPTYEQYFGPGTRLTVT.

The genes are TRBV19 and TRBJ2-3; maybe TRBD2 (5 bases). The V gene's germline CDR1 is LNHDA and CDR2 SQIVND (reference sequence). Trimming left V 3 bases short and J 4 bases short, with 14 bases between. The CDR3 is 15 residues long. The CDR3 sequence is CASSITDSAADTQYF. As DNA, the CDR3 is TGTGCCAGTAGTATCACGGACTCCGCGGCAGATACGCAGTATTTT.

This chain uses TRBV19 with TRBJ2-7; 8 bases are shared with TRBD1. Trimming cost V 6 bases and J 0 bases; bases outside gene matches: 10. CDR1 is LNHDA, CDR2 SQIVND, per germline (reference sequence). The CDR3 runs to 16 residues. This CDR3 reads CASSPWDRPSSYEQYF. CDR3 bases: TGTGCCAGTAGCCCTTGGGACAGGCCGAGCTCCTACGAGCAGTACTTC.

This rearrangement joins TRBV10-3 to TRBJ2-7; the match to TRBD1 covers 7 bases. With 8 bases clipped from V and 5 bases from J, the junction kept 6 bases outside the gene matches. CDR3 length: 12 residues. The germline V gene has CDR1 ENHRY and CDR2 SYGVKD. This CDR3 reads CAISTGYDEQYF. In DNA, the CDR3 is TGTGCCATCTCGACAGGGTACGACGAGCAGTACTTC.

The gene calls are TRBV5-1 and TRBJ1-5; no reliable D call. The germline V gene has CDR1 SGHRS and CDR2 YFSETQ. Trimming shortened V by 0 bases and J by 1 base, and 11 bases separated the two germline ends. The length of the CDR3 is 16 residues. The chain's CDR3 is CASSLGVGASNQPQHF. In nucleotides, the CDR3 is TGCGCCAGCAGCTTGGGGGTAGGAGCGAGCAATCAGCCCCAGCATTTT.

The J gene is TRBJ1-2, the V gene TRBV10-3; D is unclear. CDR1 and CDR2 (germline): ENHRY, SYGVKD. This CDR3 comprises 13 residues. Trimming cost V 6 bases and J 4 bases, with 12 bases left between them. Here the CDR3 reads CAISMAASYGYTF. CDR3 bases: TGTGCCATCAGCATGGCAGCGAGCTATGGCTACACCTTC.

In DNA form, the CDR3 reads TGCGCCAGCAGCTTGCGGTCAGGCCGGCCGGTCAATGAGCAGTTCTTC. Protein product: CASSLRSGRPVNEQFF. The genes are TRBV5-1 and TRBJ2-1; D unclear. CDR1 and CDR2 from the germline V gene are SGHRS and YFSETQ. The V end lost 1 base, the J end lost 6 bases, and 17 bases lay between the germline ends. This CDR3 is 16 amino acids long.

The chain is built from TRBV5-6 and TRBJ2-1, with TRBD2 identical over 8 bases. There are 16 residues in the CDR3. V was pared by 6 bases and J by 3 bases, with 11 bases of the junction left unmatched. Looked up from germline, CDR1 is SGHDT and CDR2 is YYEEEE. The CDR3 DNA sequence: TGTGCCAGCACCAATGGCGGCCTAGCGGGCTACAATGAGCAGTTCTTC. Residues: CASTNGGLAGYNEQFF.